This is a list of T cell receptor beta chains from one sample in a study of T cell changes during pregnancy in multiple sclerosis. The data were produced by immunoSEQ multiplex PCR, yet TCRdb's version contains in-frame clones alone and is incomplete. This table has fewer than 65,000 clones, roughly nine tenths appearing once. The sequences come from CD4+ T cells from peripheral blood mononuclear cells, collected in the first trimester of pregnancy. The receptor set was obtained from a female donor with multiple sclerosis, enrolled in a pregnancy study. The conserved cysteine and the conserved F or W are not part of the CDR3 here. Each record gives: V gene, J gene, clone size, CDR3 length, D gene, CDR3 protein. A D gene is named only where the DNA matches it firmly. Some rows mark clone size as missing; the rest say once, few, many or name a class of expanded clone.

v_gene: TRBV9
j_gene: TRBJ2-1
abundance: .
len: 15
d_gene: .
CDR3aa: ASSVEGGRSSYNEQF

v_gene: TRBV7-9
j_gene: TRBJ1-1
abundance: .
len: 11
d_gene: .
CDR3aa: ASSLQGITEAF

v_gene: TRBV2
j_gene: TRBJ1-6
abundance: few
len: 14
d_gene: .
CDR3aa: ASSVGSPMINSPLH

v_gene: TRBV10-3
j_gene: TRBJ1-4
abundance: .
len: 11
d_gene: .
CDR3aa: AINQGLGEKLF

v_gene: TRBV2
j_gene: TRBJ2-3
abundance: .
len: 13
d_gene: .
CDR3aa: ASSEGGGGTDTQY

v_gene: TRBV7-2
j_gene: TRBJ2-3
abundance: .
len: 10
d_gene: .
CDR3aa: ASSLAEYTQY

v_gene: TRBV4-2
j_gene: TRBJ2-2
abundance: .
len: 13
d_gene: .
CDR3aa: ASSPTPYYTGELF

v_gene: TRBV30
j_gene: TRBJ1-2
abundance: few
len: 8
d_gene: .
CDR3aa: AWGTSGYT

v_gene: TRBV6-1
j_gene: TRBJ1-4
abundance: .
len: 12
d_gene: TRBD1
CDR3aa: AHSSTGEGEKLF

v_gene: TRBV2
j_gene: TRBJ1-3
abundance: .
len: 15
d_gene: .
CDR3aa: ASSEASGRGSGNTIY

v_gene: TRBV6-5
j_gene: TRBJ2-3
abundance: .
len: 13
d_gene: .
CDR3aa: ASSSTLTSTDTQY

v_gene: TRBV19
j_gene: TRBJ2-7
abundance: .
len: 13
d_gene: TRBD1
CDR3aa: ASRRTGGNTHEQY

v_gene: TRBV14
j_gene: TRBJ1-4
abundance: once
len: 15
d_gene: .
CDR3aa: ASSQGILGSDYEKLF

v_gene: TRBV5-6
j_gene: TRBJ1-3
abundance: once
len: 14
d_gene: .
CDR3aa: ASSHRTDWRLDTIY

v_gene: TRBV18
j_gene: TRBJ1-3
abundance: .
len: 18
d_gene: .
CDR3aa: ASSPVGRSAVGRSGNTIY

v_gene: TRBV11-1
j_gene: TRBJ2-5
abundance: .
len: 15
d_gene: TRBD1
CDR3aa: ASSLGPGQGISETQY

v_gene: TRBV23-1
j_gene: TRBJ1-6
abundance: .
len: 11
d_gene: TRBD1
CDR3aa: ASSQQGDSPLH

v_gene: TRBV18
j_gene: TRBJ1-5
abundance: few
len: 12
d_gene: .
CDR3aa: ASSPNRVGQPQH

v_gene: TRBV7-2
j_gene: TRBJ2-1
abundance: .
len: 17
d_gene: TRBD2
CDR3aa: ASSLAPPGLAGGLNEQF

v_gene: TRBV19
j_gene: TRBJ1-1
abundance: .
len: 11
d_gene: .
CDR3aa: ASSLRGNTEAF

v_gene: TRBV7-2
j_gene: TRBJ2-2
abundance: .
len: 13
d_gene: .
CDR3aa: ASSLNRVNTGELF

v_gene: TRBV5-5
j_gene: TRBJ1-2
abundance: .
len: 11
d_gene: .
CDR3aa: ASSVDRGYGYT

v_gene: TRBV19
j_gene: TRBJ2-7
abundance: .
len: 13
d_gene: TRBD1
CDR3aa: ASSIGTGTLYEQY

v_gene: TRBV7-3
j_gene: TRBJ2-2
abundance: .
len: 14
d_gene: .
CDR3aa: ASSLFAGLNTGELF